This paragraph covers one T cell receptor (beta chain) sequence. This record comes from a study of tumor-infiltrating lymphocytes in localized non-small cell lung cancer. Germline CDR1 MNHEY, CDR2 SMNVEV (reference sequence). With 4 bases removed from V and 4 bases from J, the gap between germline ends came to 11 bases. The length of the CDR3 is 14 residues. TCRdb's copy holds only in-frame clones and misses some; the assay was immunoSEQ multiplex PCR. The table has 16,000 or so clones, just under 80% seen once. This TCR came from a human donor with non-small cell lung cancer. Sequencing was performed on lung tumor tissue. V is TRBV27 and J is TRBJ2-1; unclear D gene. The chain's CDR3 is CASSYGSGYNEQFF. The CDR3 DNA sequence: TGTGCCAGCAGTTATGGTAGTGGGTACAATGAGCAGTTCTTC.